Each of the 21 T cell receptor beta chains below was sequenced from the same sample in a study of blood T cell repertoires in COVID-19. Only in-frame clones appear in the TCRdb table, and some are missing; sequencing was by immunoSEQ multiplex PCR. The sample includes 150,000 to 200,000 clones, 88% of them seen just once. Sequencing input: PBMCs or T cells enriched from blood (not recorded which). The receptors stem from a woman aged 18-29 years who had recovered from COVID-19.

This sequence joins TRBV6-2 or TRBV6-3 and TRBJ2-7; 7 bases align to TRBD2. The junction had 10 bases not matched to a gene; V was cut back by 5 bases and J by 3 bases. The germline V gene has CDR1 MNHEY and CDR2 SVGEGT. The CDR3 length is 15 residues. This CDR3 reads CASSRLGLSNYEQYF. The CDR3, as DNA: TGTGCCAGCAGTCGACTGGGACTATCCAACTACGAGCAGTACTTC.

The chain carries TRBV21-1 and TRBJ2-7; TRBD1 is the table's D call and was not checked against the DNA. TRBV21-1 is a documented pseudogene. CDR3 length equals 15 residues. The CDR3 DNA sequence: TGTGCCAGCAGCAAAGGAGGACAGGGGGCGAACGAGCAGTACTTC. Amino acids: CASSKGGQGANEQYF.

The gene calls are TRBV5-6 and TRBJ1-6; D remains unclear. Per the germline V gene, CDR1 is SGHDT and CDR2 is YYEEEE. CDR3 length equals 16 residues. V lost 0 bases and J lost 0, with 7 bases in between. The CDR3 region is CASSLDRSSYNSPLHF. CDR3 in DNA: TGTGCCAGCAGCTTGGACAGAAGCTCCTATAATTCACCCCTCCACTTT.

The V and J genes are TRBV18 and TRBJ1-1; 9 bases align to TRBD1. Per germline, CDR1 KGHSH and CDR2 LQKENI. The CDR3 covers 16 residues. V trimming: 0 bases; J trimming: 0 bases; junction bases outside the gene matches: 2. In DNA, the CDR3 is TGTGCCAGCTCACCACCGGGGACAGGGTTGAACACTGAAGCTTTCTTT. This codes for CASSPPGTGLNTEAFF.

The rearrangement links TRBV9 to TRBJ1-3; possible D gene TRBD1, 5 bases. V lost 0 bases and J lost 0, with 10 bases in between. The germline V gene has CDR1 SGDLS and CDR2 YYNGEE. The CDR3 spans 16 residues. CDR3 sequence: CASSVAWGVSGNTIYF. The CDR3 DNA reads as TGTGCCAGCAGCGTAGCTTGGGGGGTCTCTGGAAACACCATATATTTT.

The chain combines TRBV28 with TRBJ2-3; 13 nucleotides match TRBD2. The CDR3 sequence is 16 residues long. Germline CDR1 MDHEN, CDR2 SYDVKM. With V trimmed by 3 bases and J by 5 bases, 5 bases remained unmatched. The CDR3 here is CASSLTLAGGLDTQYF. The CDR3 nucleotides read TGTGCCAGCAGTTTGACACTAGCGGGAGGGTTAGATACGCAGTATTTT.

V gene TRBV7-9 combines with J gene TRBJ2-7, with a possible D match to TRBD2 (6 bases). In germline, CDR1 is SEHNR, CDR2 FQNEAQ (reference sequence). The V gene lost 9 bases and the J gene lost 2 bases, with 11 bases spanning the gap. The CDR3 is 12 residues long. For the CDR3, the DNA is TGTGCCAGTAATAGCGGCACCTACGAGCAGTACTTC. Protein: CASNSGTYEQYF.

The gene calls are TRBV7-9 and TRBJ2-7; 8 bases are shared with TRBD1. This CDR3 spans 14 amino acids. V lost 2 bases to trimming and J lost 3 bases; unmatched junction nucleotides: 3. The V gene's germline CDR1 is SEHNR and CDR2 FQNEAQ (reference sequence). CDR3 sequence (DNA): TGTGCCAGCAGCTTACAGGGGGCGAACTACGAGCAGTACTTC. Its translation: CASSLQGANYEQYF.

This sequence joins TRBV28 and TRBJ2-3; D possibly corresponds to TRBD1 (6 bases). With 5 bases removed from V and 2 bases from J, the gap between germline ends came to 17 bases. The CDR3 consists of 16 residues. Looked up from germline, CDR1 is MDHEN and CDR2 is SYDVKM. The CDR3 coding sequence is TGTGCCAGCAGTCCGACAAGGACAGCAAACACAGATACGCAGTATTTT. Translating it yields CASSPTRTANTDTQYF.

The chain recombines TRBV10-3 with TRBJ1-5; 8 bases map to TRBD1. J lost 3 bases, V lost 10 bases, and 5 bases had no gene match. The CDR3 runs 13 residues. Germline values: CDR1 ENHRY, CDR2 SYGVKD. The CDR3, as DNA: TGTGCCACCGGACAGGGAGACAATCAGCCCCAGCATTTT. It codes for CATGQGDNQPQHF.

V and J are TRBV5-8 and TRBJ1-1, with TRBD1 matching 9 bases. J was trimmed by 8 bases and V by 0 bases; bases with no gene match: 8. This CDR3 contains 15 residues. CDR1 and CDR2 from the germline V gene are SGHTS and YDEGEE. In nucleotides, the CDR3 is TGTGCCAGCAGCTTGGGATCGACAGGGGGAGGCGAAGCTTTCTTT. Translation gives CASSLGSTGGGEAFF.

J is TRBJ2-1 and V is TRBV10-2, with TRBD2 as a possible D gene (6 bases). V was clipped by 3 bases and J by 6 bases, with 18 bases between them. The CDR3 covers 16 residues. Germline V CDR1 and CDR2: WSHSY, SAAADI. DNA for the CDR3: TGCGCCAGCAGTGATTTAGGTCCTAGAGCGGGCAATGAGCAGTTCTTC. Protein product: CASSDLGPRAGNEQFF.

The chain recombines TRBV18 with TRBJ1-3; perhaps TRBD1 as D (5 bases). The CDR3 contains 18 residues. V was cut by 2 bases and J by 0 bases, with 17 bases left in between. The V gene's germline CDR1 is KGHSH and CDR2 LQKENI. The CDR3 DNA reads TGTGCCAGCTCACCATGGCCAGGGTGGGAGGTCTCTGGAAACACCATATATTTT. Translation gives CASSPWPGWEVSGNTIYF. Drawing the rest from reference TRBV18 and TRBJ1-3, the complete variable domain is NAGVMQNPRHLVRRRGQEARLRCSPMKGHSHVYWYRQLPEEGLKFMVYLQKENIIDESGMPKERFSAEFPKEGPSILRIQQVVRGDSAAYFCASSPWPGWEVSGNTIYFGEGSWLTVV.

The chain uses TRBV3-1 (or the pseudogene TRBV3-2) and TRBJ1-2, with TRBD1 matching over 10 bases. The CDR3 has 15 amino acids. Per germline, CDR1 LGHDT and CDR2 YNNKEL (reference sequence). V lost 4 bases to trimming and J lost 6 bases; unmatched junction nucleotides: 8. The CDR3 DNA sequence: TGTGCCAGCAGCCCCCGGGACAGGGGATTGAATGGCTACACCTTC. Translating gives CASSPRDRGLNGYTF.

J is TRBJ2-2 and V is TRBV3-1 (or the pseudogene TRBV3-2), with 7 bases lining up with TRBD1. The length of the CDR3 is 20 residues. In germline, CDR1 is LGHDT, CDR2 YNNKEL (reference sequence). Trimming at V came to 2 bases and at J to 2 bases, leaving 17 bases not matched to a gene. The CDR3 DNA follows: TGTGCCAGCAGCCAAAATTTTTTTTTCGAGGGGGCTAGTAACACCGGGGAGCTGTTTTTT. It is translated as CASSQNFFFEGASNTGELFF.

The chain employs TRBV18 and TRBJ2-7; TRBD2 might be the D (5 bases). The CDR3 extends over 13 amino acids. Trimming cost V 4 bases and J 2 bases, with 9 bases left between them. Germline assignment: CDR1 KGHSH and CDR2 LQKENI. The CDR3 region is CASSHGNTYEQYF. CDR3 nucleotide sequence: TGTGCCAGCTCACACGGGAATACCTACGAGCAGTACTTC.

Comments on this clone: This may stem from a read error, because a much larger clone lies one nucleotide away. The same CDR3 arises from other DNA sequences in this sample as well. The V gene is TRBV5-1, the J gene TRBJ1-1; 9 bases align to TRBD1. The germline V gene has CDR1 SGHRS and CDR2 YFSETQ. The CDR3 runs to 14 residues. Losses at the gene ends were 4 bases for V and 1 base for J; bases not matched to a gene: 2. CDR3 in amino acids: CASSGGQGNTEAFF. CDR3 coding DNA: TGCGCCAGCAGCGGGGGACAGGGGAACACTGAAGCTTTCTTT.

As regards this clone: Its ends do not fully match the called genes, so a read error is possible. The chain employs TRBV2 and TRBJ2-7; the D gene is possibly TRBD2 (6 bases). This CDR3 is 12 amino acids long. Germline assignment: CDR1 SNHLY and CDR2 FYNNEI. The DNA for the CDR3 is TGTGCCAGCACCGCGAAGGGAGGTGAGCCGTACTTC. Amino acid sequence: CASTAKGGEPYF.

In DNA form, the CDR3 reads TGTGCCTGGAGTCGGGACACTAATCAGCCCCAGCATTTT. Protein product: CAWSRDTNQPQHF. The gene calls are TRBV30 and TRBJ1-5; a possible D gene is TRBD1 (6 bases). This CDR3 contains 13 residues. Trimming took 2 bases from V and 4 from J, leaving 9 bases between them. Germline V lookup: CDR1 GTSNPN, CDR2 SVGIG (reference sequence).

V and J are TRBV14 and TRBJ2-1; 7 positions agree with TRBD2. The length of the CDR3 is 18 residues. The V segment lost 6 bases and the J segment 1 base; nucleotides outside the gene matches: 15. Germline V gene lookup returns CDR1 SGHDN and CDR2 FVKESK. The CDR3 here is CASSITVGTGGSYNEQFF. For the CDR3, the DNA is TGTGCCAGCAGTATAACAGTGGGGACCGGGGGGTCCTACAATGAGCAGTTCTTC.

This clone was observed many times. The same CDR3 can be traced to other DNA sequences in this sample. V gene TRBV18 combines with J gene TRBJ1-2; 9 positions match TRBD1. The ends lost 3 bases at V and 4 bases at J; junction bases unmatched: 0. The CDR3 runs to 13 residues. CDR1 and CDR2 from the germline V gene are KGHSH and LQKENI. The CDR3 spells CASSPTGGYGYTF. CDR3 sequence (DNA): TGTGCCAGCTCACCGACAGGGGGCTATGGCTACACCTTC.